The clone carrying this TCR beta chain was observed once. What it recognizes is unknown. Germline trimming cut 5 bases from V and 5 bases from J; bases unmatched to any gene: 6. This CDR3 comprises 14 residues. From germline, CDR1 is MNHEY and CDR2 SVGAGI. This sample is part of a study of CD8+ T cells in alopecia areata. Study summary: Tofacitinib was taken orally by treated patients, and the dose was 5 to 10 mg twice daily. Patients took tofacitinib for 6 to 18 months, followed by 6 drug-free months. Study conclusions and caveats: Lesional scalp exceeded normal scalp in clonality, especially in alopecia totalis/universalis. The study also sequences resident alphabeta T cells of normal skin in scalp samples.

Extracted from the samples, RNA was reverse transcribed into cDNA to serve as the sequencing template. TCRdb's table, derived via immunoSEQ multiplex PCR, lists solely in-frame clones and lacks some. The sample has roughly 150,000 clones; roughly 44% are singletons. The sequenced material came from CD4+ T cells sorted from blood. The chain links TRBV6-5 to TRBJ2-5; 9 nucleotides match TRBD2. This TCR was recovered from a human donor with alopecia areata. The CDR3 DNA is TGTGCCAGCAGTAAAGGGACTAGCCGGGAGACCCAGTACTTC. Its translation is CASSKGTSRETQYF.